This is a list of T cell receptor beta chains from one sample in a study of response to subunit inactivated influenza vaccine. TCRdb re-called the RT-PCR reads with MiXCR, one entry per CDR3 protein. The table has around 500,000 distinct CDR3 sequences, 9.5% to 12% seen once; the top ten hold approximately 12%. The input for sequencing was PBMCs from blood, taken more than 35 days after vaccination. Source of these receptors: a man aged 50-59 years who received an inactivated influenza vaccine. CDR3s include the opening cysteine and the closing phenylalanine or tryptophan. Rows give clone size only sometimes, using once, few, many, or a class for an expanded clone.

>TRBV7-8|TRBJ2-3|NA
CASSYSSGQLTYTDTQYF
>TRBV6-5|TRBJ1-6|NA
CASSSTGSYNSPLHF
>TRBV4-3|TRBJ2-5|few
CASSQDGQGLETQYF
>TRBV20-1|TRBJ1-5|NA
CSAKTGGSNQPQHF
>TRBV4-3|TRBJ2-3|many
CASSQDGGWADTQYF
>TRBV28|TRBJ2-7|NA
CASMSPGTFPYEQYF
>TRBV5-1|TRBJ1-6|NA
CASSGGRNSPLHF
>TRBV20-1|TRBJ2-1|few
CSAREEGLASRYEQFF
>TRBV12-3/TRBV12-4|TRBJ2-1|many
CASRTQGSSYNEQFF
>TRBV6-5|TRBJ2-1|NA
CASSYSGIYNEQFF
>TRBV7-2|TRBJ1-2|many
CASVPRAGDYGYTF
>TRBV5-1|TRBJ2-5|few
CASSLETGLLETQYF
>TRBV6-1|TRBJ2-7|many
CASSSPGTAAYEQYF
>TRBV7-2|TRBJ2-5|few
CASSLVRSLETQYF
>TRBV20-1|TRBJ2-3|NA
CSARDISGGVSTDTQYF
>TRBV4-3|TRBJ1-1|few
CASSQGRDRLNMNTEAFF
>TRBV12-3/TRBV12-4|TRBJ2-5|NA
CASRPGPRVETQYF
>TRBV24-1|TRBJ2-1|many
CSLGLINNEQFF
>TRBV30|TRBJ2-3|few
CAWSGPSGGWDTQYF
>TRBV13|TRBJ2-1|few
CASSLAGLAGLSYNEQFF
>TRBV6-2/TRBV6-3|TRBJ1-5|NA
CASSYRQDGNQPQHF
>TRBV11-1|TRBJ2-5|NA
CASSYVRGTSGLIQETQYF
>TRBV29-1|TRBJ2-1|NA
CSGGLGTGSNEQFF
>TRBV18|TRBJ1-2|few
CASSPETGSGYGYTF
>TRBV5-1|TRBJ1-1|NA
CASTPGGPNTEAFF
>TRBV29-1|TRBJ1-1|NA
CSVEVGTMNTEAFF
>TRBV12-3/TRBV12-4|TRBJ1-5|few
CASRGGASQPQHF
>TRBV24-1|TRBJ2-7|NA
CATNEQYF
>TRBV12-3/TRBV12-4|TRBJ1-2|NA
CASSLGDLANYGYTF
>TRBV29-1|TRBJ2-2|NA
CSVGNLAGDSTGELFF
>TRBV20-1|TRBJ2-5|few
CSARAPTGSQETQYF
>TRBV10-3|TRBJ2-5|NA
CAISEIAGGLQETQYF
>TRBV7-3|TRBJ2-2|few
CASSQLAGAGTGELFF
>TRBV6-1|TRBJ1-2|NA
CASLRTPVSYGYTF
>TRBV12-3/TRBV12-4|TRBJ2-1|NA
CASSFIGNEQFF
>TRBV4-3|TRBJ1-4|few
CASSQPIDRGERNEKLFF
>TRBV20-1|TRBJ2-1|NA
CSATTSGRAAYNEQFF
>TRBV20-1|TRBJ2-1|NA
CSASNGRFGEQFF
>TRBV18|TRBJ1-2|few
CASSPEPSGGYTF
>TRBV7-2|TRBJ2-7|NA
CASSSNRVEQYF
>TRBV24-1|TRBJ2-3|NA
CATSEGQGMDTQYF
>TRBV20-1|TRBJ1-1|many
CSARDPRAGGITEAFF
>TRBV5-5|TRBJ2-1|many
CASSQGLQYEQFF
>TRBV5-1|TRBJ1-1|few
CASSWGDNMNTEAFF
>TRBV12-3/TRBV12-4|TRBJ2-2|many
CASSDTVTGELFF
>TRBV6-1|TRBJ2-7|NA
CASSQGFPYGQYF
>TRBV7-9|TRBJ2-5|few
CASSLKGRGETQYF
>TRBV6-2/TRBV6-3|TRBJ2-1|NA
CASSRGQGLSYNEQFF
>TRBV3-1|TRBJ2-6|few
CASQGLAGANVLTF
>TRBV5-1|TRBJ2-2|many
CASALLVRGRDTGELFF
>TRBV24-1|TRBJ2-1|many
CATSDMGLAEQFF
>TRBV20-1|TRBJ2-1|many
CRAGTSGGRQFF
>TRBV5-6|TRBJ2-5|many
CASSIGLAGETQYF
>TRBV5-1|TRBJ1-1|NA
CASSATRGEYTEAFF
>TRBV5-1|TRBJ2-7|many
CASSRGRNYEQYF
>TRBV10-3|TRBJ1-2|few
CAISEGRGSSGGHGYTF
>TRBV7-9|TRBJ2-7|few
CASSPPYSGSYEQYF
>TRBV12-3/TRBV12-4|TRBJ2-1|many
CASSGLAGESSYNEQFF
>TRBV5-1|TRBJ2-7|NA
CASSLASGRNYEQYF
>TRBV6-2/TRBV6-3|TRBJ2-7|NA
CASSPGAGFYEQYF